Below are 32 T cell receptor beta chains sequenced from a single sample in a study of T cells in women clearing cervical HPV infection. Measured with immunoSEQ multiplex PCR; TCRdb has only the in-frame clones, and not every one. The sample yields more than 30,000 clones, of which the top ten take up less than 4%. The material sequenced was blood buffy coat. Every receptor here comes from a woman aged 18-70 years with a cervical HPV16 infection that either progressed to CIN3+ or cleared (not recorded which).

On this clone itself: The read falls 3 residues short of the CDR3 end, and the missing part is taken from the germline J gene. The rearrangement uses TRBV18 and TRBJ1-1; TRBD1 might be the D (6 bases). The CDR3 runs to 15 residues. The V and J ends lost 4 bases and 3 bases respectively, with 15 bases between them. Germline CDR1 and CDR2: KGHSH and LQKENI. The CDR3 spells CASSRLQGRDTEAFF. CDR3 bases read: TGTGCCAGCTCACGTTTACAGGGAAGGGACACTGAA.

CDR3 DNA (partial): TGCAGCGTCGGGGGGGTGGAGACC. It codes for CSVGGVET. The CDR3 reads in full as CSVGGVETQYF. The genes are TRBV29-1 and TRBJ2-5; 8 bases are shared with TRBD2. The CDR3 end is not reached by the read, which stops 3 residues before it; the germline J gene fills it in. The CDR3 has 11 residues. Trimming cost V 6 bases and J 5 bases; bases outside gene matches: 2. Germline V gives CDR1 SQVTM, CDR2 ANQGSEA.

For this clone: The CDR3 is cut off 3 residues early in the read; its end comes from the germline J gene. The chain combines TRBV19 with TRBJ2-4; TRBD2 matches 12 bases. The CDR3 is 20 residues long. Per germline, CDR1 LNHDA and CDR2 SQIVND (reference sequence). Trimming cost V 5 bases and J 0 bases; bases outside gene matches: 14. CDR3 bases read: TGTGCCAGTAGTCCCCGGACTAGCGGGACCGGAGCCGTAGCCAAAAACATT. Its protein product is CASSPRTSGTGAVAKNI. The entire CDR3 protein reads CASSPRTSGTGAVAKNIQYF.

With respect to this clone: The sequence runs out 3 residues before the end of the CDR3; the remainder is reconstructed from the germline J gene. The chain recombines TRBV20-1 with TRBJ2-7, with unresolved D. V was cut by 0 bases and J by 1 base, with 7 bases left in between. The CDR3 length is 13 residues. Germline CDR1 DFQATT, CDR2 SNEGSKA (reference sequence). The covered CDR3 bases are TGCAGTGCTAGAGAGGCTAGTTCCTACGAG. Its protein is CSAREASSYE. The entire CDR3 sequence reads CSAREASSYEQYF.

As concerns this clone: The read is 3 residues too short to cover the CDR3 end, so that end is filled in from the germline J gene. The chain links TRBV30 to TRBJ1-1; D is perhaps TRBD1 (5 bases). V was shortened by 0 bases and J by 4 bases, with 15 bases between the two germline ends. Germline V lookup: CDR1 GTSNPN, CDR2 SVGIG (reference sequence). The CDR3 contains 15 residues. The sequenced part of the CDR3 DNA is TGTGCCTGGAGTGTAATGGCAGGGTCGCGCACTGAA. This encodes CAWSVMAGSRTE. The full CDR3 sequence reads CAWSVMAGSRTEAFF. Complete variable domain (other parts from reference TRBV30 and TRBJ1-1): SQTIHQWPATLVQPVGSPLSLECTVEGTSNPNLYWYRQAAGRGLQLLFYSVGIGQISSEVPQNLSASRPQDRQFILSSKKLLLSDSGFYLCAWSVMAGSRTEAFFGQGTRLTVV.

About this clone itself: The read halts 3 residues ahead of the CDR3 end, with the missing end drawn from the germline J gene. The rearrangement uses TRBV3-1 (or the pseudogene TRBV3-2) and TRBJ2-5, with 9 bases lining up with TRBD2. Looked up from germline, CDR1 is LGHDT and CDR2 is YNNKEL (reference sequence). V lost 3 bases, J lost 1 base, and 9 bases stayed unmatched. The CDR3 has 17 amino acids. The sequenced CDR3 bases are TGTGCCAGCAGCCAGAGAGCGGGGGGCCCAATCCAAGAGACC. Protein product: CASSQRAGGPIQET. The whole CDR3 sequence reads CASSQRAGGPIQETQYF.

About this clone: The junction differs from germline at one of its ends, possibly a read error. The CDR3 goes on 3 residues after the read ends, and that part is filled in from the germline J gene. The J gene is TRBJ2-1, the V gene TRBV18; D is ambiguous. The CDR3 spans 11 residues. Germline lookup yields CDR1 KGHSH and CDR2 LQKENI. This CDR3 reads CASSSYDEQFF. The sequenced CDR3 bases are TGTGCCAGCTCATCCTACGATGAG.

The DNA read from the CDR3 is TGTGCCAGCAGCTTAGAGGTTGGCCTTTCCACAGATACG. This encodes CASSLEVGLSTDT. The whole CDR3 is CASSLEVGLSTDTQYF. The rearrangement links TRBV7-6 to TRBJ2-3; D call uncertain. The read halts 3 residues ahead of the CDR3 end, with the missing end drawn from the germline J gene. The CDR3 is 16 residues long. CDR1 and CDR2 (germline): SGHVS, FNYEAQ. Trimming removed 1 base from V and 2 bases from J, with 13 bases in between.

A remark on this clone: The CDR3 end is not reached by the read, which stops 3 residues before it; the germline J gene fills it in. V is TRBV19 and J is TRBJ2-2, with 7 bases fitting TRBD1. V lost 4 bases, J lost 7 bases, and 9 bases stayed unmatched. From germline, CDR1 is LNHDA and CDR2 SQIVND (reference sequence). The CDR3 extends over 15 amino acids. CDR3 bases read: TGTGCCAGTAGTACCGGGACAGAAGTGAGCGGGGAG. This gives the protein CASSTGTEVSGE. The whole CDR3 protein reads CASSTGTEVSGELFF.

In regard to this clone: The CDR3 end lies 3 residues beyond the end of the read and is filled in from the germline J gene. The chain has TRBV7-6 and TRBJ1-1; 8 nucleotides agree with TRBD1. The germline V gene has CDR1 SGHVS and CDR2 FNYEAQ. V shed 4 bases and J 3 bases; nucleotides not matched to a gene: 1. The CDR3 has 13 residues. The CDR3 protein is CASSSDRDTEAFF. The CDR3 DNA, read in part, is TGTGCCAGCAGCTCGGACAGGGACACTGAA.

Of note for this clone: The read gets to within 3 residues of the CDR3 end, and the germline J gene fills in the rest. The chain combines TRBV20-1 with TRBJ2-3; D is possibly TRBD2 (5 bases). The CDR3 covers 14 residues. Germline CDR1 reads DFQATT; CDR2 reads SNEGSKA (reference sequence). Trimming left V 1 base short and J 2 bases short, with 10 bases between. CDR3 bases read: TGCAGTGCTAGAGCCCAGCGGATCACAGATACG. This gives the protein CSARAQRITDT. The full CDR3 is CSARAQRITDTQYF.

Of note for this clone: Read sequence stops 3 residues before the CDR3 end, and the germline J gene provides the missing end. This chain joins TRBV7-9 and TRBJ2-1; D gene uncertain. CDR1 is SEHNR and CDR2 is FQNEAQ in the germline V gene (reference sequence). V was clipped by 1 base and J by 3 bases, with 7 bases between them. The CDR3 consists of 14 residues. CDR3 DNA, as far as it was read: TGTGCCAGCAGCTTAGAAGGGTACTACAATGAG. Its protein is CASSLEGYYNE. The whole CDR3 sequence is CASSLEGYYNEQFF.

A note on this clone: Read data end 3 residues before the CDR3 end; the end is taken from the germline J gene. The gene calls are TRBV4-2 and TRBJ2-7; perhaps TRBD1 as D (5 bases). V was cut by 0 bases and J by 0 bases, with 15 bases left in between. Germline V gene data show CDR1 as LGHNA and CDR2 as YNFKEQ. This CDR3 has 17 amino acids. CDR3 amino acids: CASSQDFATAHSYEQYF. The CDR3 DNA, read in part, is TGTGCCAGCAGCCAAGATTTCGCGACAGCCCACTCCTACGAG.

This clone is called medium-sized based on its frequency. The DNA ends 3 residues before the CDR3 does, and the rest of the CDR3 is filled in from the germline J gene. This chain joins TRBV19 and TRBJ2-5; TRBD1 matches 9 bases. Trimming removed 0 bases from V and 4 bases from J; junction bases left unmatched: 6. Germline-derived CDR1 and CDR2 are LNHDA and SQIVND (reference sequence). The CDR3 spans 16 residues. CDR3 bases read: TGTGCCAGTAGTATAGACCCCGGGACAGGGTCAGAGACC. Its protein is CASSIDPGTGSET. In full, the CDR3 reads CASSIDPGTGSETQYF.

On this clone: The CDR3 end lies 3 residues beyond the end of the read and is filled in from the germline J gene. The chain uses TRBV7-1 and TRBJ2-1, with 15 bases aligning to TRBD2. TRBV7-1 is sorted into the ORF group, with uncertain function. This CDR3 spans 20 amino acids. J gave up 0 bases and V 3 bases, and 9 bases lay outside the gene matches. The CDR3 sequence is CASSSLRTSGRGFSYNEQFF. The sequenced part of the CDR3 DNA is TGTGCCAGCAGCTCCCTGAGGACTAGCGGGAGGGGTTTCTCCTACAATGAG.

Turning to this clone: The read terminates 3 residues ahead of where the CDR3 ends, so the germline J gene completes it. The rearrangement links TRBV7-3 to TRBJ2-1, with 7 bases fitting TRBD1. This CDR3 spans 14 amino acids. With 5 bases clipped from V and 8 bases from J, the junction kept 9 bases outside the gene matches. Germline V CDR1 and CDR2: SGHTA, FQGTGA. The CDR3 sequence is CASSPTTGPDEQFF. CDR3 bases read: TGTGCCAGCAGCCCCACGACAGGGCCGGATGAG.

Remarks on this clone: With the read ending 3 residues before the CDR3 end, the germline J gene is used to fill in that end. This sequence joins TRBV7-2 and TRBJ2-7; TRBD1 matches at 7 bases. Germline V CDR1 and CDR2: SGHTA, FQGNSA. V shed 5 bases, J shed 0 bases, and the junction held 7 bases outside the gene matches. The CDR3 has 15 amino acids. The CDR3 here is CASSPSGTDSYEQYF. Partial CDR3 DNA: TGTGCCAGCAGCCCATCCGGGACAGACTCCTACGAG. The full variable domain, rest sourced from reference TRBV7-2 and TRBJ2-7, is GAGVSQSPSNKVTEKGKDVELRCDPISGHTALYWYRQSLGQGLEFLIYFQGNSAPDKSGLPSDRFSAERTGGSVSTLTIQRTQQEDSAVYLCASSPSGTDSYEQYFGPGTRLTVT.

Concerning this clone: The missing CDR3 end, 3 residues past where the read stops, is filled in from the germline J gene. The chain employs TRBV7-9 and TRBJ1-1; 8 nucleotides line up with TRBD1. CDR1 and CDR2 (germline): SEHNR, FQNEAQ (reference sequence). V shed 0 bases, J shed 4 bases, and the junction held 4 bases outside the gene matches. The CDR3 sequence is 15 residues long. CDR3 in amino acids: CASSLATGGGTEAFF. CDR3 bases read: TGTGCCAGCAGCTTAGCCACAGGGGGAGGCACTGAA. The entire variable domain, with the rest obtained from reference TRBV7-9 and TRBJ1-1, is as follows: DTGVSQNPRHKITKRGQNVTFRCDPISEHNRLYWYRQTLGQGPEFLTYFQNEAQLEKSRLLSDRFSAERPKGSFSTLEIQRTEQGDSAMYLCASSLATGGGTEAFFGQGTRLTVV.

A remark on this clone: The CDR3 is cut off 3 residues early in the read; its end comes from the germline J gene. This rearrangement joins TRBV18 to TRBJ1-2; possibly TRBD1 for D (5 bases). Trimming stripped 5 bases from V and 1 base from J, with 8 bases between. The CDR3 is made up of 13 amino acids. In germline, CDR1 is KGHSH, CDR2 LQKENI. CDR3 DNA, as far as it was read: TGTGCCAGCTCAGGGCAGGGTAACTATGGC. It encodes CASSGQGNYG. The CDR3 in full is CASSGQGNYGYTF.

About this clone: Read sequence stops 3 residues before the CDR3 end, and the germline J gene provides the missing end. This chain connects TRBV7-7 to TRBJ1-4; the D gene is possibly TRBD1 (5 bases). CDR1 is SSHAT, CDR2 FNYEAQ, per germline (reference sequence). V was trimmed by 5 bases and J by 10 bases, leaving 14 bases between them. This CDR3 is built from 13 residues. The CDR3 bases that were read are TGTGCCAGCAGCCCCGGGCAGGGTGGAAAA. Amino acids: CASSPGQGGK. The whole CDR3 sequence is CASSPGQGGKLFF.

With respect to this clone: The read finishes 3 residues shy of the CDR3 end, and the germline J gene is used to complete it. The chain has TRBV9 and TRBJ1-2, with 7 bases aligning to TRBD1. The CDR3 totals 14 residues. Germline CDR1 SGDLS, CDR2 YYNGEE. J was trimmed by 5 bases and V by 0 bases; bases with no gene match: 4. CDR3 DNA, as far as it was read: TGTGCCAGCAGCGTAGGTGGACAGGCGTATGGC. Residues: CASSVGGQAYG. The whole CDR3 sequence is CASSVGGQAYGYTF.

A remark on this clone: Germline and junction disagree at one end, which may indicate a read error. The sequenced part of the CDR3 DNA is TGCGCCAGCAGCCACCCCCCCGGACAGAAGAATGAAAAA. Translated, it gives CASSHPPGQKNEK. The complete CDR3 protein is CASSHPPGQKNEKLFF. V gene TRBV4-2 combines with J gene TRBJ1-4, with D possibly matching TRBD1 (6 bases). The read ends 3 residues early relative to the CDR3; the germline J gene fills the gap. Germline CDR1 LGHNA, CDR2 YNFKEQ. The CDR3 contains 16 residues.

The part of the CDR3 DNA that was read is TGTGCCAGTAGTATAGATCCCCGGACAGTTGACTCCTACGAG. Protein sequence: CASSIDPRTVDSYE. The whole CDR3 is CASSIDPRTVDSYEQYF. The chain joins TRBV19 to TRBJ2-7, with a weak D call TRBD1 (6 bases). The CDR3 end is not reached by the read, which stops 3 residues before it; the germline J gene fills it in. Germline CDR1 is LNHDA and CDR2 is SQIVND (reference sequence). V was trimmed by 0 bases and J by 0 bases, leaving 15 bases between them. CDR3 length equals 17 residues.

As concerns this clone: The sequence runs out 3 residues before the end of the CDR3; the remainder is reconstructed from the germline J gene. J is TRBJ1-2 and V is TRBV20-1; 9 bases align to TRBD1. Germline values: CDR1 DFQATT, CDR2 SNEGSKA (reference sequence). Trimming took 3 bases from V and 2 from J; bases not matched to a gene: 4. This CDR3 region has 14 residues. The DNA read from the CDR3 is TGCAGTGCTAGGGGGACAGGGCTCAACTATGGC. Translating gives CSARGTGLNYG. The full-length CDR3 reads as CSARGTGLNYGYTF.

Concerning this clone: At one boundary the junction diverges from the germline segment, which might be a read error. The observed sequence ends 3 residues before the CDR3 terminus, with the missing tail filled in from the germline J gene. The rearrangement links TRBV4-2 to TRBJ2-7; D is unclear. CDR3 size: 14 residues. Germline CDR1 and CDR2: LGHNA and YNFKEQ. CDR3 DNA, as far as it was read: TGCGCCAGCAGCCAAGACCAGTTTTCCTACGAG. As protein: CASSQDQFSYE. The complete CDR3 reads CASSQDQFSYEQYF.

On this clone: Sequencing ends 3 residues short of the CDR3 end; the germline J gene provides the rest. The chain is built from TRBV29-1 and TRBJ2-3; 14 nucleotides match TRBD2. Germline assignment: CDR1 SQVTM and CDR2 ANQGSEA. The CDR3 is 15 residues long. V gave up 4 bases and J gave up 6 bases; unmatched junction bases: 6. The CDR3 protein is CSVGVGTSGGDTQYF. The CDR3 bases that were read are TGCAGCGTTGGGGTGGGGACTAGCGGGGGTGATACG.

Concerning this clone itself: With the read ending 3 residues before the CDR3 end, the germline J gene is used to fill in that end. V gene TRBV5-1 combines with J gene TRBJ2-7; perhaps TRBD2 as D (5 bases). CDR3 length: 15 amino acids. Germline loops: CDR1 SGHRS, CDR2 YFSETQ. Trimming removed 1 base from V and 1 base from J, with 12 bases in between. This CDR3 reads CASSLFGESSYEQYF. The DNA read from the CDR3 is TGCGCCAGCAGCTTGTTCGGGGAGAGTTCCTACGAG. Full variable domain (rest looked up from reference TRBV5-1 and TRBJ2-7): KAGVTQTPRYLIKTRGQQVTLSCSPISGHRSVSWYQQTPGQGLQFLFEYFSETQRNKGNFPGRFSGRQFSNSRSEMNVSTLELGDSALYLCASSLFGESSYEQYFGPGTRLTVT.

On this clone: The sequenced fragment ends 3 residues before the CDR3 boundary, so the rest is inferred from the germline J gene. The chain has TRBV7-6 and TRBJ2-5, with 7 bases that match TRBD2. V shed 3 bases and J 7 bases; nucleotides not matched to a gene: 8. Per the germline V gene, CDR1 is SGHVS and CDR2 is FNYEAQ. The CDR3 length is 14 residues. CDR3 protein: CASSFAGTTGTQYF. The sequenced CDR3 bases are TGTGCCAGCAGCTTTGCTGGGACTACGGGGACC. Complete variable domain (other parts from reference TRBV7-6 and TRBJ2-5): GAGVSQSPRYKVTKRGQDVALRCDPISGHVSLYWYRQALGQGPEFLTYFNYEAQQDKSGLPNDRFSAERPEGSISTLTIQRTEQRDSAMYRCASSFAGTTGTQYFGPGTRLLVL.

Regarding this clone: Read sequence stops 3 residues before the CDR3 end, and the germline J gene provides the missing end. This rearrangement joins TRBV19 to TRBJ2-1; TRBD1 is a possible D gene (6 bases). V shed 3 bases and J shed 2 bases, with 11 bases lying between them. The CDR3 loop spans 15 amino acids. Looked up from germline, CDR1 is LNHDA and CDR2 is SQIVND (reference sequence). The CDR3 DNA, read in part, is TGTGCCAGTAGTATGGACAGAGGCACCTACAATGAG. As protein: CASSMDRGTYNE. Given in full, the CDR3 is CASSMDRGTYNEQFF.

Concerning this clone: Read data end 3 residues before the CDR3 end; the end is taken from the germline J gene. This chain uses TRBV7-2 with TRBJ2-2, with TRBD1 matching 7 bases. V trimming: 2 bases; J trimming: 7 bases; junction bases outside the gene matches: 7. The CDR3 is 15 amino acids. The germline CDR1 and CDR2 sequences are SGHTA and FQGNSA. CDR3 residues: CASSLTMGDSGELFF. The sequenced CDR3 bases are TGTGCCAGCAGCTTAACAATGGGGGACAGCGGGGAG.

Notes on this clone: The read comes to an end 3 residues before the CDR3 does, leaving the germline J gene to fill in the end. The V call is TRBV29-1, the J call TRBJ2-3, with unresolved D. The CDR3 covers 14 residues. Germline CDR1 SQVTM, CDR2 ANQGSEA. Trimming cost V 4 bases and J 0 bases, with 11 bases left between them. CDR3: CSVGTSISTDTQYF. CDR3 DNA (partial): TGCAGCGTTGGAACTTCCATTAGCACAGATACG.

Partial CDR3 DNA: TGTGCCATGAGGAGACAGCTGACGGATGAAAAA. Protein sequence: CAMRRQLTDEK. The CDR3 in full is CAMRRQLTDEKLFF. J is TRBJ1-4 and V is TRBV10-3; D perhaps matches TRBD1 (5 bases). The CDR3 goes on 3 residues after the read ends, and that part is filled in from the germline J gene. Germline-derived CDR1 and CDR2 are ENHRY and SYGVKD. Between the trimmed V and J ends, which lost 9 bases and 6 bases, there was a span of 17 bases. The CDR3 is 14 amino acids.